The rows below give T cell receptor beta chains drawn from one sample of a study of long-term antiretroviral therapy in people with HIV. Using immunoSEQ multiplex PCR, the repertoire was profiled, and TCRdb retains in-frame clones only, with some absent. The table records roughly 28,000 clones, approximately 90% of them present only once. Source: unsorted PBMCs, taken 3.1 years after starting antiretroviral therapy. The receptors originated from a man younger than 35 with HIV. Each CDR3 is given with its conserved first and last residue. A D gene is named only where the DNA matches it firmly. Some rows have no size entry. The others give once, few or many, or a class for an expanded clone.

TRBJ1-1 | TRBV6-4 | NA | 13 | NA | TGTGCCAGCAGTGACTCGAGAGGGGCACCCGCTTTCTTT | CASSDSRGAPAFF
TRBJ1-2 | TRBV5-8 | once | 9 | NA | TGTGCCACACTCTATGGCTACACCTTC | CATLYGYTF
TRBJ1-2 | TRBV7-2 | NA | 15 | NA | TGTGCCAGCAGCTTAATCCCCGATATGAACTATGGCTACACCTTC | CASSLIPDMNYGYTF
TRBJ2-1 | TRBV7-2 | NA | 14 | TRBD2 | TGTGCCAGCAGCTACAGCGGGACCCACAATGAGCAGTTCTTC | CASSYSGTHNEQFF
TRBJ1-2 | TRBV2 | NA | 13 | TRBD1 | TGTGCCAGCAAGACAGGGGGCCTCTATGGCTACACCTTC | CASKTGGLYGYTF
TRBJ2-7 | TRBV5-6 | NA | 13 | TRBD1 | TGTGCCAGCAGCTTGTACAGGGGCGGCGAGCAGTACTTC | CASSLYRGGEQYF
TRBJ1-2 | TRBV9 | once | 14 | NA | TGTGCCAGCAGCGTAGGCGGGAGCGACTATGGCTACACCTTC | CASSVGGSDYGYTF
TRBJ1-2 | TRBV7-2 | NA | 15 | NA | TGTGCCAGCAGCTTAGGCGGATTAGTTAACTATGGCTACACCTTC | CASSLGGLVNYGYTF
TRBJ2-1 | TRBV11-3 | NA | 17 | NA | TGTGCCAGCAGCCACCGTTTGGCAGCCGTCACCTACAATGAGCAGTTCTTC | CASSHRLAAVTYNEQFF
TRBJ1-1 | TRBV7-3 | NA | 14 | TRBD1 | TGTGCCAGCAGCTTAACCCACAGGGGCGCTGAAGCTTTCTTT | CASSLTHRGAEAFF
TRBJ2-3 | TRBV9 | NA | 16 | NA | TGTGCCAGCAGCGTAGGGGGAGGGGGGCGCACAGATACGCAGTATTTT | CASSVGGGGRTDTQYF
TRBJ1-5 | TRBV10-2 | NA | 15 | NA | TGCGCCAGCAAAAGGGGCGGGGTTGGTAATCAGCCCCAGCATTTT | CASKRGGVGNQPQHF
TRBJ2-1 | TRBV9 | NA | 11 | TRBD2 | TGTGCCAGCGGGGGGGGAGATGCCCCGTTCTTC | CASGGGDAPFF
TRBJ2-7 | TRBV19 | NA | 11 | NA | TGTGCCAGTAGTACGGGGTACGAGCAGTACTTC | CASSTGYEQYF
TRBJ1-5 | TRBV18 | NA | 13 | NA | TGTGCCAGCTCAAGTGGACAGAATCAGCCCCAGCATTTT | CASSSGQNQPQHF
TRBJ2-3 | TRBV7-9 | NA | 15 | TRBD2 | TGTGCCAGCAGCTTTTCTAGCGGGGGCACAGATACGCAGTATTTT | CASSFSSGGTDTQYF
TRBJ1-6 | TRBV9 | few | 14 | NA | TGTGCCAGCAGCGTAGAGGCGGGTGATTCACCCCTCCACTTT | CASSVEAGDSPLHF
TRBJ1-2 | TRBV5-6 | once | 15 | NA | TGTGCCAGCAGCTTCCCCCATCACGAACACTATGGCTACACCTTC | CASSFPHHEHYGYTF
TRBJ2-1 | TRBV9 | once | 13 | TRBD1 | TGTGCCAGCAGCCTGGGACAGACCAATGAGCAGTTCTTC | CASSLGQTNEQFF
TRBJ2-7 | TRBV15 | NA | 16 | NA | TGTGCCACCAGCAGTCCCGAGGGGGGGGCCGCCTACGAGCAGTACTTC | CATSSPEGGAAYEQYF
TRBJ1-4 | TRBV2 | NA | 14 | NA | TGTGCCGCAGGGTGGGGGTTGGCTAATGAAAAACTGTTTTTT | CAAGWGLANEKLFF
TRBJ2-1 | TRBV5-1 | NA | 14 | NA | TGCGCCAGCAGCTTCGAGGGCCCTTACAATGAGCAGTTCTTC | CASSFEGPYNEQFF
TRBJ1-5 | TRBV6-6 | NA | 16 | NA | TGTGCCAGCAGTTACGAGCGGGTTCAGGGGAATCAGCCCCAGCATTTT | CASSYERVQGNQPQHF
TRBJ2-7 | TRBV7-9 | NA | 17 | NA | TGTGCCAGCAGCTTAGGTCGGAGGCACCGAGTCGTACCCGAGCAGTACTTC | CASSLGRRHRVVPEQYF
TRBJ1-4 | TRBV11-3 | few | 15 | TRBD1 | TGTGCCAGCAGCTCGACGGGACAGGCCTCTGAAAAACTGTTTTTT | CASSSTGQASEKLFF
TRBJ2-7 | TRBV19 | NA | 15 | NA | TGTGCCAGTAGTCCGGGACACCAAACCTCCTACGAGCAGTACTTC | CASSPGHQTSYEQYF
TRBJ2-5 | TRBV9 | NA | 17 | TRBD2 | TGTGCCAGCAGCGCAGGGACTAGCGGGAGCCTACGGGAGACCCAGTACTTC | CASSAGTSGSLRETQYF
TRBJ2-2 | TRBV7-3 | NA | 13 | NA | TGTGCCAGCAGCCCCGGGGGACCCGGGGAGCTGTTTTTT | CASSPGGPGELFF
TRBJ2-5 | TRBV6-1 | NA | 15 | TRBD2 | TGTGCCAGCAGTGAAATAGCGGGGGGGCAAGAGACCCAGTACTTC | CASSEIAGGQETQYF
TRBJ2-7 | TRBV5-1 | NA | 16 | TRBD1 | TGCGCCAGCACCCCTTCCCGGGACAGCTCAACCTACGAGCAGTACTTC | CASTPSRDSSTYEQYF
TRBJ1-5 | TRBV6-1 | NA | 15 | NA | TGTGCCAGCACCCCGGGCGGGTTGTACAATCAGCCCCAGCATTTT | CASTPGGLYNQPQHF
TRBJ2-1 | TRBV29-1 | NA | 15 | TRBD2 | TGCAGCGCCCGGACTAGCTTGAGCTCCTACAATGAGCAGTTCTTC | CSARTSLSSYNEQFF
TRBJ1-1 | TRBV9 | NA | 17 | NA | TGTGCCAGCAGCGCCCCCGACACGGAGATACCCCATGATGAAGCTTTCTTT | CASSAPDTEIPHDEAFF
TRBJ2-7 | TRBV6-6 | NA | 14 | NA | TGTGCCAGCAGTTACCCGGACAGAGACTACGAGCAGTACTTC | CASSYPDRDYEQYF
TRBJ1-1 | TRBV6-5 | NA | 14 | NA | TGTGCCAGCAGTGCCGGGGCCTCCAACACTGAAGCTTTCTTT | CASSAGASNTEAFF
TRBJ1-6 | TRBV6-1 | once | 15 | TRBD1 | TGTGCCAGCAGTTCTGGACAGGGGGCGAATTCACCCCTCCACTTT | CASSSGQGANSPLHF
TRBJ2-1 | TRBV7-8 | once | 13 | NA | TGTGCCAGCAGCCCCCTCGCCGCAACCGAGGAGTTCTTC | CASSPLAATEEFF
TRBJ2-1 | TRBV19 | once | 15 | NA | TGTGCCAGTAGTATCGACCGTAGCTCCTACAATGAGCAGTTCTTC | CASSIDRSSYNEQFF